Listed here are 10 T cell receptor beta chains from one sample, sequenced in a study of technical replicates of blood from a few donors. Profiled with immunoSEQ multiplex PCR; TCRdb holds only in-frame clones, not every one. The data contain about 88,000 clones, 80% to 95% of them singletons. Material for sequencing was T cells isolated from PBMCs. Receptors were obtained from a human donor in good health.

This chain connects TRBV30 to TRBJ1-4; TRBD1 aligns across 9 bases. This CDR3 has 15 amino acids. V lost 5 bases to trimming and J lost 7 bases; unmatched junction nucleotides: 11. From germline, CDR1 is GTSNPN and CDR2 SVGIG (reference sequence). Here the CDR3 reads CAWRTTGGRVEKLFF. The CDR3 bases are TGTGCCTGGCGGACTACAGGGGGCCGGGTTGAAAAACTGTTTTTT.

The rearrangement links TRBV2 to TRBJ2-7; tentative D call: TRBD1 (6 bases). CDR3 length: 14 residues. Looked up from germline, CDR1 is SNHLY and CDR2 is FYNNEI. Trimming cost V 4 bases and J 1 base, with 11 bases left between them. DNA for the CDR3: TGTGCCAGCAGTGGGACAGTTAAGTCCTACGAGCAGTACTTC. Amino acids: CASSGTVKSYEQYF.

The rearrangement joins TRBV7-8 to TRBJ2-7; 11 bases map to TRBD2. CDR1 is SGHVS, CDR2 FQNEAQ, per germline. The V gene end was trimmed by 10 bases and the J gene end by 4 bases; junction bases not matched to a gene: 6. The CDR3 contains 13 residues. The chain's CDR3 is CATETSGSYEQYF. CDR3 DNA sequence: TGTGCCACAGAAACTAGCGGGAGTTACGAGCAGTACTTC.

The chain joins TRBV5-1 to TRBJ2-7; D possibly corresponds to TRBD1 (5 bases). The CDR3 has 13 residues. The germline V and J ends were trimmed by 3 bases and 2 bases, with 9 bases remaining between them. CDR1 is SGHRS, CDR2 YFSETQ, per germline. The CDR3 DNA follows: TGCGCCAGCAGCTGGCAGGGTCCCTACGAGCAGTACTTC. Translation gives CASSWQGPYEQYF. Based on the CDR3 plus reference TRBV5-1 and TRBJ2-7, the full variable domain is KAGVTQTPRYLIKTRGQQVTLSCSPISGHRSVSWYQQTPGQGLQFLFEYFSETQRNKGNFPGRFSGRQFSNSRSEMNVSTLELGDSALYLCASSWQGPYEQYFGPGTRLTVT.

The V and J genes are TRBV20-1 and TRBJ1-2; 7 positions agree with TRBD1. V dropped 6 bases and J dropped 3; count of bases not matched to a gene: 1. The CDR3 has 11 residues. Germline-derived CDR1 and CDR2 are DFQATT and SNEGSKA (reference sequence). The DNA of the CDR3 is TGCAGTGCGACAGGGTACTATGGCTACACCTTC. Encoded protein: CSATGYYGYTF.

The V gene is TRBV2, the J gene TRBJ2-5; 8 bases align to TRBD1. After removal of 4 bases from V and 13 bases from J, the junction contained 5 bases not matched to a gene. Looked up from germline, CDR1 is SNHLY and CDR2 is FYNNEI. The CDR3 extends over 11 amino acids. CDR3 sequence: CASSGRGPLYF. CDR3 sequence (DNA): TGTGCCAGCAGTGGCAGGGGGCCCCTGTACTTC. Using reference TRBV2 and TRBJ2-5 for the parts outside the CDR3, the full variable domain is EPEVTQTPSHQVTQMGQEVILRCVPISNHLYFYWYRQILGQKVEFLVSFYNNEISEKSEIFDDQFSVERPDGSNFTLKIRSTKLEDSAMYFCASSGRGPLYFGPGTRLLVL.

This clone appeared a single time. The V gene is TRBV28, the J gene TRBJ2-3; 7 nucleotides agree with TRBD2. CDR1 MDHEN and CDR2 SYDVKM come from the germline V gene. J lost 0 bases, V lost 2 bases, and 11 bases had no gene match. The CDR3 spans 18 residues. The CDR3 nucleotides are TGTGCCAGCAGTTTACCACCCCTGGGGGGGATGAGCACAGATACGCAGTATTTT. Translated: CASSLPPLGGMSTDTQYF.

This chain links TRBV6-4 with TRBJ1-5, with D hard to call. V gave up 2 bases and J gave up 2 bases, with 13 bases separating them. This CDR3 is 16 amino acids long. Germline CDR1 MRHNA, CDR2 SNTAGT. DNA of the CDR3: TGTGCCAGCAGTGACCGGGCGGATAGCGGCAATCAGCCCCAGCATTTT. It translates to CASSDRADSGNQPQHF.

The chain has TRBV7-6 and TRBJ1-2; TRBD1 aligns across 11 bases. The CDR3 covers 15 residues. The germline gives CDR1 SGHVS, CDR2 FNYEAQ. Trimming took 2 bases from V and 4 from J; bases not matched to a gene: 3. CDR3 in DNA: TGTGCCAGCAGCTTATCGGGGACAGGGGGCTATGGCTACACCTTC. It is translated as CASSLSGTGGYGYTF.

This clone has just one count. The gene calls are TRBV7-9 and TRBJ2-7; perhaps TRBD1 as D (7 bases). The CDR3 runs to 15 residues. Trimming cost V 1 base and J 7 bases, with 17 bases left between them. The germline V gene encodes CDR1 SEHNR and CDR2 FQNEAQ (reference sequence). Here the CDR3 reads CASSLGAGGLGEQYF. DNA of the CDR3: TGTGCCAGCAGCTTAGGGGCAGGGGGGTTAGGGGAGCAGTACTTC. Variable domain in full (rest from reference TRBV7-9 and TRBJ2-7): DTGVSQNPRHKITKRGQNVTFRCDPISEHNRLYWYRQTLGQGPEFLTYFQNEAQLEKSRLLSDRFSAERPKGSFSTLEIQRTEQGDSAMYLCASSLGAGGLGEQYFGPGTRLTVT.